This passage covers 14 T cell receptor beta chains from one sample sequenced in a study of T cell responses to AZD1222 COVID-19 vaccine (dated by TCRdb to the early 2020s). The sample's time point, from its label and the paper: about 28 days (+/-7) after the second vaccine dose. Library preparation was by the immunoSEQ multiplex PCR assay. As stored in TCRdb, this immuneACCESS dataset retains in-frame rearrangements with V and J assigned. A fraction of the clones does not appear; measured against another copy, unresolved V genes explain less than half of the discrepancy, and the remainder lacks a known reason. Present in this sample are 150,000 to 190,000 clones, around 87% of which were seen just once. Together, the top ten hold roughly a tenth of the sample. The material sequenced was peripheral blood, taken 28 days after the second AZD1222 dose. The origin of the receptors is an adult who received the AZD1222 COVID-19 vaccine.

The chain uses TRBV7-9 and TRBJ1-4, with a weak D call TRBD1 (6 bases). Germline CDR1 and CDR2: SEHNR and FQNEAQ (reference sequence). The germline V and J ends were trimmed by 4 bases and 11 bases, with 14 bases remaining between them. The CDR3 runs to 13 residues. The CDR3, as DNA: TGTGCCAGCAGCTGGGACACCGGGGCTAAACTGTTTTTT. This gives the protein CASSWDTGAKLFF.

This chain links TRBV2 with TRBJ1-5; D not resolved. The CDR3 covers 14 residues. V lost 4 bases and J lost 0, with 7 bases in between. From germline, CDR1 is SNHLY and CDR2 FYNNEI. The CDR3 reads CASSVWDSNQPQHF. The DNA for the CDR3 is TGTGCCAGCAGTGTATGGGATAGCAATCAGCCCCAGCATTTT.

The chain carries TRBV10-3 and TRBJ1-2; D uncertain. Trimming removed 2 bases from V and 4 bases from J, with 11 bases in between. The CDR3 extends over 14 amino acids. The germline V gene encodes CDR1 ENHRY and CDR2 SYGVKD. The CDR3 region has the DNA TGTGCCATCAGTGAGGAAAGGGTGGTCTATGGCTACACCTTC. Protein sequence: CAISEERVVYGYTF.

The genes are TRBV4-1 and TRBJ2-2; D not certain. V was trimmed by 0 bases and J by 5 bases, leaving 10 bases between them. The CDR3 has 15 amino acids. Germline-derived CDR1 and CDR2 are MGHRA and YSYEKL. The CDR3 reads CASSQDRVYTGELFF. The CDR3 nucleotides read TGCGCCAGCAGCCAAGATCGGGTTTATACCGGGGAGCTGTTTTTT.

This sequence joins TRBV29-1 and TRBJ2-7; 7 nucleotides align to TRBD1. The CDR3 contains 12 residues. Germline CDR1 reads SQVTM; CDR2 reads ANQGSEA. The J segment lost 3 bases and the V segment lost 1 base, leaving 0 bases of the junction unmatched. CDR3 protein: CSVEGQGYEQYF. The CDR3, as DNA: TGCAGCGTTGAAGGACAGGGCTACGAGCAGTACTTC.

The chain couples TRBV5-4 to TRBJ2-1, with D possibly TRBD2 on 6 matching bases. The CDR3 has 16 amino acids. Germline values: CDR1 SGHNT, CDR2 YYREEE (reference sequence). Trimming pared 3 bases from V and 1 base from J, leaving 14 bases between. The CDR3 here is CASSSAASVSYNEQFF. As DNA, the CDR3 is TGTGCCAGCAGCTCGGCGGCTAGCGTATCCTACAATGAGCAGTTCTTC.

This clone occurred once. The sample carries other DNA sequences with the same CDR3. The chain combines TRBV3-1 (or the pseudogene TRBV3-2) with TRBJ2-5; D is uncertain. From germline, CDR1 is LGHDT and CDR2 YNNKEL (reference sequence). The CDR3 spans 13 residues. The germline V and J ends were trimmed by 2 bases and 3 bases, with 7 bases remaining between them. The CDR3 here is CASSQQEKETQYF. The CDR3 DNA reads as TGTGCCAGCAGCCAACAGGAGAAAGAGACCCAGTACTTC.

The genes are TRBV10-3 and TRBJ2-1, with 14 positions matching TRBD2. The CDR3 consists of 18 residues. Germline lookup yields CDR1 ENHRY and CDR2 SYGVKD. V dropped 5 bases and J dropped 3; count of bases not matched to a gene: 9. CDR3 amino acids: CAISPLTSGRAGYNEQFF. As DNA, the CDR3 is TGTGCCATCAGTCCCCTGACTAGCGGGAGGGCGGGCTACAATGAGCAGTTCTTC.

This clone appeared a few times. V is TRBV3-1 (or the pseudogene TRBV3-2) and J is TRBJ1-3; the D is unclear. V was cut by 5 bases and J by 4 bases, with 6 bases left in between. This CDR3 comprises 12 residues. The germline V gene has CDR1 LGHDT and CDR2 YNNKEL (reference sequence). The CDR3 nucleotides read TGTGCCAGCAGCGTTAGCGGAAACACCATATATTTT. Protein sequence: CASSVSGNTIYF.

The chain is built from TRBV6-2 or TRBV6-3 and TRBJ2-1, with 7 positions matching TRBD2. The germline gives CDR1 MNHEY, CDR2 SVGEGT. The trim removed 5 bases at V and 0 bases at J, leaving 4 bases unmatched. CDR3 length: 15 amino acids. The CDR3, as DNA: TGTGCCAGCAGTAGAGCGGGACCCTCCTACAATGAGCAGTTCTTC. Its translation: CASSRAGPSYNEQFF.

This rearrangement joins TRBV7-2 to TRBJ2-7; no firm D call. The germline gives CDR1 SGHTA, CDR2 FQGNSA. This CDR3 is built from 11 residues. Trimming removed 5 bases at V and 2 bases at J, with 4 bases between. DNA of the CDR3: TGTGCCAGCAGCACCGCCTACGAGCAGTACTTC. Translation: CASSTAYEQYF. Full variable domain (remainder filled in from reference TRBV7-2 and TRBJ2-7): GAGVSQSPSNKVTEKGKDVELRCDPISGHTALYWYRQSLGQGLEFLIYFQGNSAPDKSGLPSDRFSAERTGGSVSTLTIQRTQQEDSAVYLCASSTAYEQYFGPGTRLTVT.

V usage is TRBV5-4 and J usage is TRBJ2-2; 8 bases line up with TRBD2. The CDR3 contains 17 residues. CDR1 is SGHNT, CDR2 YYREEE, per germline (reference sequence). V gave up 0 bases and J gave up 5 bases; unmatched junction bases: 9. The CDR3 loop is CASSLGAGDSLTGELFF. CDR3 coding DNA: TGTGCCAGCAGCTTGGGAGCGGGAGATAGCCTAACCGGGGAGCTGTTTTTT.

In DNA, the CDR3 is TGTGCCAGCAGCTTGCAGGCTCGCGAGCAGTACTTC. Translation gives CASSLQAREQYF. The rearrangement uses TRBV5-5 and TRBJ2-7; D is uncertain. The CDR3 is 12 residues long. The V end was cut by 1 base, the J end by 6 bases, with 8 bases between. Looked up from germline, CDR1 is SGHKS and CDR2 is YYEKEE (reference sequence).

In the case of this clone: This specimen includes other DNA sequences encoding the same CDR3. DNA of the CDR3: TGTGCCAGCAGTTTGAACACTGAAGCTTTCTTT. As protein: CASSLNTEAFF. The V and J genes are TRBV2 and TRBJ1-1; no clear D gene. Germline lookup yields CDR1 SNHLY and CDR2 FYNNEI. CDR3 length: 11 residues. V shed 5 bases and J shed 0 bases, with 1 base lying between them.